This entry lists 28 T cell receptor beta chains sequenced from one sample in a study of early T cells in non-severe SARS-CoV-2 infection. TCRdb reprocessed the 5' RACE reads with MiXCR, giving one entry per CDR3 protein. The sample holds approximately 99,000 distinct CDR3 sequences; 9.5% to 13% are singletons and the top ten take around 3%. Sequenced sample: whole blood. The receptors come from an adult who was a healthcare worker with PCR-confirmed SARS-CoV-2 infection or an uninfected control (not recorded which).

This chain joins TRBV29-1 and TRBJ2-7, with TRBD1 identical over 8 bases. From germline, CDR1 is SQVTM and CDR2 ANQGSEA. This CDR3 contains 12 residues. V was clipped by 7 bases and J by 2 bases; unmatched bases: 4. Here the CDR3 DNA reads TGCAGCGGGACGGACAGGGCCTACGAGCAGTACTTC. Translation gives CSGTDRAYEQYF.

This clonotype was observed at least ten times. The chain employs TRBV7-3 and TRBJ2-2; D gene uncertain. Germline V gene lookup returns CDR1 SGHTA and CDR2 FQGTGA. CDR3 length: 12 amino acids. V lost 5 bases and J 6 bases, leaving 7 bases between the germline ends. The DNA for the CDR3 is TGTGCCAGCAGCCCTGTATCCGGGGAGCTGTTTTTT. Translation: CASSPVSGELFF.

This clonotype was recorded many times. The chain employs TRBV30 and TRBJ2-1; the D call may be TRBD1 or TRBD2 (5 bases each). The CDR3 consists of 14 residues. V was cut by 2 bases and J by 4 bases, with 12 bases left in between. Germline CDR1 GTSNPN, CDR2 SVGIG (reference sequence). The CDR3 DNA sequence: TGTGCCTGGAGTTACATGAGGGGATACAATGAGCAGTTCTTC. This codes for CAWSYMRGYNEQFF. The variable domain in full, with the rest retrieved from reference TRBV30 and TRBJ2-1, is SQTIHQWPATLVQPVGSPLSLECTVEGTSNPNLYWYRQAAGRGLQLLFYSVGIGQISSEVPQNLSASRPQDRQFILSSKKLLLSDSGFYLCAWSYMRGYNEQFFGPGTRLTVL.

This clonotype occurred a few times. The chain uses TRBV10-2 and TRBJ2-5; a possible D gene is TRBD2 (6 bases). Trimming removed 10 bases at V and 5 bases at J, with 11 bases between. This CDR3 comprises 11 residues. CDR1 and CDR2 (germline): WSHSY, SAAADI. CDR3 DNA: TGCGCCACCCGGGCGGGGGAGACCCAGTACTTC. Translated, it gives CATRAGETQYF.

Many counts were recorded for this clonotype. The chain links TRBV2 to TRBJ1-1; maybe TRBD1 (5 bases). Trimming took off 8 bases at V and 5 bases at J, with 21 bases between the two ends. The CDR3 runs to 15 residues. The germline V gene has CDR1 SNHLY and CDR2 FYNNEI. This CDR3 is CASFDSPKGLTEAFF. In nucleotides, the CDR3 is TGTGCCAGCTTTGACAGCCCAAAAGGTCTTACTGAAGCTTTCTTT.

V gene TRBV6-1 combines with J gene TRBJ2-3; D may correspond to TRBD1 or TRBD2 (6 bases each). Germline CDR1 and CDR2: MNHNS and SASEGT. The CDR3 is made up of 18 amino acids. V was pared by 0 bases and J by 3 bases, with 19 bases between. The CDR3 bases are TGTGCCAGCAGTGAAGCGGTTCTAAGATTAGGGGGGACAGATACGCAGTATTTT. It encodes CASSEAVLRLGGTDTQYF.

This clonotype was counted ten times or more. V gene TRBV12-3 or TRBV12-4 combines with J gene TRBJ2-2; TRBD1 matches at 7 bases. The CDR3 runs to 13 residues. Losses at the gene ends were 9 bases for V and 3 bases for J; bases not matched to a gene: 4. The CDR3: CARRQGDTGELFF. DNA of the CDR3: TGTGCCAGGAGACAGGGAGACACCGGGGAGCTGTTTTTT.

This clonotype was counted a few times. CDR3 DNA sequence: TGTGCCAGCAGCTTAACCGCAGGGCTAAAAGGCTACACCTTC. Amino acid sequence: CASSLTAGLKGYTF. The chain joins TRBV7-3 to TRBJ1-2; D is perhaps TRBD1 (5 bases). The germline CDR1 and CDR2 sequences are SGHTA and FQGTGA. This CDR3 has 14 amino acids. Trimming took off 0 bases at V and 8 bases at J, with 13 bases between the two ends.

V usage is TRBV6-5 and J usage is TRBJ2-1; 9 bases align to TRBD2. J lost 3 bases, V lost 2 bases, and 8 bases had no gene match. Germline V gene sequence: CDR1 MNHEY, CDR2 SVGAGI. The CDR3 has 17 residues. CDR3 loop: CASSYSPPSGIYNEQFF. The CDR3 DNA is TGTGCCAGCAGTTACAGTCCGCCTAGCGGGATCTACAATGAGCAGTTCTTC.

This clonotype has a count of ten or more. The chain has TRBV10-3 and TRBJ2-1; TRBD2 matches at 10 bases. CDR3 length equals 16 residues. CDR1 is ENHRY, CDR2 SYGVKD, per germline. Trimming took 4 bases from V and 10 from J; bases not matched to a gene: 13. The CDR3 loop reads CAISGSGRSPLGEQFF. CDR3 bases: TGTGCCATCAGTGGTAGCGGGAGGTCCCCCCTTGGGGAGCAGTTCTTC.

This clonotype was counted at least ten times. This sequence joins TRBV20-1 and TRBJ2-2; no reliable D call. The germline CDR1 and CDR2 sequences are DFQATT and SNEGSKA (reference sequence). V lost 0 bases and J 0 bases, leaving 5 bases between the germline ends. This CDR3 is built from 14 residues. The CDR3 coding sequence is TGCAGTGCTAGAGACAGCGCGAACACCGGGGAGCTGTTTTTT. This gives the protein CSARDSANTGELFF.

This clonotype showed up many times. V is TRBV12-3 or TRBV12-4 and J is TRBJ2-7, with 7 positions matching TRBD2. CDR3 length: 13 amino acids. V lost 2 bases, J lost 5 bases, and 3 bases stayed unmatched. CDR3 loop: CASSLSGGHEQYF. CDR3 DNA: TGTGCCAGCAGTTTATCGGGAGGCCACGAGCAGTACTTC.

This clonotype showed up just a few times. The chain combines TRBV7-9 with TRBJ1-1, with D unclear. CDR1 and CDR2 from the germline V gene are SEHNR and FQNEAQ (reference sequence). Trimming pared 2 bases from V and 0 bases from J, leaving 10 bases between. The CDR3 is 15 residues long. The CDR3 here is CASSLKGSMNTEAFF. The CDR3 bases are TGTGCCAGCAGCTTAAAAGGCAGCATGAACACTGAAGCTTTCTTT.

This clonotype was counted ten times or more. The chain couples TRBV12-3 or TRBV12-4 to TRBJ1-4, with D possibly being TRBD1 (6 bases). The CDR3 covers 14 residues. Trimming removed 6 bases at V and 1 base at J, with 9 bases between. CDR3 loop: CASSPGQTNEKLFF. The CDR3 DNA follows: TGTGCCAGCAGCCCGGGACAAACTAATGAAAAACTGTTTTTT.

This clonotype was recorded at least ten times. The chain links TRBV7-8 to TRBJ1-1, with 7 bases lining up with TRBD1. The CDR3 is 15 amino acids. Germline-derived CDR1 and CDR2 are SGHVS and FQNEAQ. The junction had 8 bases not matched to a gene; V was cut back by 1 base and J by 6 bases. As DNA, the CDR3 is TGTGCCAGCAGCTTAGAAAGGGGGCGCGGGGCTGAAGCTTTCTTT. Translated, it gives CASSLERGRGAEAFF.

This clonotype has at least ten counts. The rearrangement links TRBV20-1 to TRBJ1-2; D perhaps matches TRBD1 (5 bases). This CDR3 region has 12 residues. Per germline, CDR1 DFQATT and CDR2 SNEGSKA (reference sequence). The CDR3 here is CGGYGGRYGYTF. CDR3 DNA: TGCGGAGGGTACGGGGGACGGTATGGCTACACCTTC.

This chain joins TRBV14 and TRBJ2-1, with D perhaps matching TRBD2 (7 bases). The germline gives CDR1 SGHDN, CDR2 FVKESK. Trimming cost V 3 bases and J 7 bases, with 22 bases left between them. CDR3 length: 17 amino acids. The CDR3 DNA reads as TGTGCCAGCAGCCACCTTAGGGCCCAGGGAGGGGGGAATGAGCAGTTCTTC. Amino acids: CASSHLRAQGGGNEQFF.

This clonotype showed up many times. CDR3 amino acids: CASSGPDTQYF. As DNA, the CDR3 is TGTGCCAGCAGTGGGCCAGATACGCAGTATTTT. The V call is TRBV6-4, the J call TRBJ2-3, with unresolved D. Trimming left V 4 bases short and J 4 bases short, with 3 bases between. The CDR3 is 11 amino acids. Germline V gives CDR1 MRHNA, CDR2 SNTAGT.

This clonotype was found many times. The chain is built from TRBV25-1 and TRBJ2-7; D remains unclear. From germline, CDR1 is MGHDK and CDR2 SYGVNS. Trimming left V 2 bases short and J 8 bases short, with 10 bases between. The CDR3 is made up of 12 amino acids. In DNA, the CDR3 is TGTGCCAGCAGTGAAGGGTGGGTCCAGCAGTACTTC. Amino acid sequence: CASSEGWVQQYF.

This clonotype was counted ten times or more. CDR3 in DNA: TGTGCCAGCAGCCGAGCATCGCGGGGCCGGAGTGAAAAACTGTTTTTT. It specifies CASSRASRGRSEKLFF. The chain has TRBV6-6 and TRBJ1-4; tentatively, D is TRBD1 (5 bases). This CDR3 has 16 amino acids. Trimming cost V 6 bases and J 7 bases, with 21 bases left between them. Germline V gives CDR1 MNHNY, CDR2 SVGAGI (reference sequence).

This clonotype has just one count. A much bigger clone sits one base away, suggesting this may be a read error. The gene calls are TRBV13 and TRBJ2-7, with D unclear. V shed 4 bases and J shed 6 bases, with 19 bases lying between them. This CDR3 is built from 15 residues. Germline lookup yields CDR1 PRHDT and CDR2 FYEKMQ (reference sequence). DNA of the CDR3: TGTGCCAGCAGCTGCCAAGCTGGGGTGTCTGGCGAGCAGTACTTC. Encoded protein: CASSCQAGVSGEQYF. The full variable domain, rest sourced from reference TRBV13 and TRBJ2-7, is AAGVIQSPRHLIKEKRETATLKCYPIPRHDTVYWYQQGPGQDPQFLISFYEKMQSDKGSIPDRFSAQQFSDYHSELNMSSLELGDSALYFCASSCQAGVSGEQYFGPGTRLTVT.

This clonotype turned up a few times. This chain joins TRBV15 and TRBJ2-7; 10 nucleotides line up with TRBD2. The CDR3 spans 15 residues. V lost 5 bases to trimming and J lost 5 bases; unmatched junction nucleotides: 9. Germline V gene sequence: CDR1 LNHNV, CDR2 YYDKDF (reference sequence). CDR3 protein: CATSGPSGREHEQYF. In DNA, the CDR3 is TGTGCCACCAGCGGCCCCAGCGGGAGGGAACACGAGCAGTACTTC.

This clonotype was detected a few times. The chain has TRBV6-5 and TRBJ2-1, with a tentative D call TRBD1 (5 bases). This CDR3 contains 12 residues. Looked up from germline, CDR1 is MNHEY and CDR2 is SVGAGI. V lost 4 bases, J lost 9 bases, and 10 bases lay in between. CDR3 sequence (DNA): TGTGCCAGCAGTTTTACAGGTGGTGAGCAGTTCTTC. Its translation: CASSFTGGEQFF.

The sample holds many counts of this clonotype. The chain employs TRBV7-9 and TRBJ1-5, with TRBD1 identical over 8 bases. CDR1 and CDR2 (germline): SEHNR, FQNEAQ (reference sequence). CDR3 length: 14 amino acids. V shed 3 bases, J shed 3 bases, and the junction held 1 base outside the gene matches. As DNA, the CDR3 is TGTGCCAGCAGCTTGGGACAGGCCAATCAGCCCCAGCATTTT. Translating gives CASSLGQANQPQHF.

This clonotype was counted between two and nine times. The chain is built from TRBV5-6 and TRBJ2-3; 9 bases agree with TRBD1. V was pared by 0 bases and J by 3 bases, with 5 bases of the junction left unmatched. The CDR3 has 16 residues. CDR1 is SGHDT and CDR2 is YYEEEE in the germline V gene. CDR3 sequence: CASSLGLGQGTDTQYF. The CDR3 DNA is TGTGCCAGCAGCTTGGGTTTGGGACAGGGAACAGATACGCAGTATTTT.

Ten or more counts support this clonotype. This chain's CDR3 is CSATDRGNTEAFF. The CDR3 nucleotides are TGCAGCGCGACGGACAGGGGAAACACTGAAGCTTTCTTT. V is TRBV29-1 and J is TRBJ1-1; 9 nucleotides align to TRBD1. The V gene's germline CDR1 is SQVTM and CDR2 ANQGSEA. This CDR3 region has 13 residues. V shed 7 bases and J 2 bases; nucleotides not matched to a gene: 5.

In this sample, this clonotype turned up a few times. The V gene is TRBV5-1, the J gene TRBJ2-2; no firm D call. V lost 3 bases and J lost 0, with 9 bases in between. The CDR3 runs to 15 residues. Germline-derived CDR1 and CDR2 are SGHRS and YFSETQ. The CDR3 region is CASSSRGANTGELFF. The DNA for the CDR3 is TGCGCCAGCAGCTCCCGTGGGGCGAACACCGGGGAGCTGTTTTTT.

This clonotype was recorded a few times. The genes are TRBV20-1 and TRBJ1-5; no reliable D call. V dropped 1 base and J dropped 0 bases, with 13 bases sitting between them. Germline loops: CDR1 DFQATT, CDR2 SNEGSKA (reference sequence). This CDR3 has 16 residues. CDR3 residues: CSARVRGRSSNQPQHF. CDR3 nucleotides: TGCAGTGCTAGAGTAAGAGGCAGGAGTAGCAATCAGCCCCAGCATTTT.